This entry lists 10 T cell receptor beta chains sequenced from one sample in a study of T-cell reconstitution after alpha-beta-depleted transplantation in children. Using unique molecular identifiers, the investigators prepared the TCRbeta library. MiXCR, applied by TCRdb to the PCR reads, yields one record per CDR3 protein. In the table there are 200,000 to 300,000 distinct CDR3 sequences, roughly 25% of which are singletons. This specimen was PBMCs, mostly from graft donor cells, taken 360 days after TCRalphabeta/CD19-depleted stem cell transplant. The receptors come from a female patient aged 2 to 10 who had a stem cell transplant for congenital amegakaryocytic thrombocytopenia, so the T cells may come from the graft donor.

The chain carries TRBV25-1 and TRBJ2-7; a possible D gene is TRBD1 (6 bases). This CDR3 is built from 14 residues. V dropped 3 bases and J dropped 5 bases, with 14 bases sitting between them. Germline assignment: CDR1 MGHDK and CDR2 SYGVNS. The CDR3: CASSDPGAGHEQYF. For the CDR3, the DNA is TGTGCCAGCAGTGATCCAGGGGCGGGCCACGAGCAGTACTTC.

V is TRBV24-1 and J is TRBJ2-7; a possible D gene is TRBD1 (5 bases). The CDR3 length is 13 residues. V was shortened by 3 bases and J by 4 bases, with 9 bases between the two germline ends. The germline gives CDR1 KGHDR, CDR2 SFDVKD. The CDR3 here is CATSDVQGYEQYF. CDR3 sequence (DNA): TGTGCCACCAGTGATGTTCAGGGTTACGAGCAGTACTTC.

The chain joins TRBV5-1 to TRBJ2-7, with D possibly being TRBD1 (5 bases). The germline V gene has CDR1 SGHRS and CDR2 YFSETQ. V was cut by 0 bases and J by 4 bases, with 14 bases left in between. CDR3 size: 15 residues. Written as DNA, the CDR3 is TGCGCCAGCAGCTTGGCCCATGAGACAGTTTACGAGCAGTACTTC. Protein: CASSLAHETVYEQYF.

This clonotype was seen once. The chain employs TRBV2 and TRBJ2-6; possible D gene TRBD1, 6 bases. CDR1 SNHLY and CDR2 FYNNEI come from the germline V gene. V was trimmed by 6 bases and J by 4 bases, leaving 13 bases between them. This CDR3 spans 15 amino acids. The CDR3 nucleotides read TGTGCCAGCAGATTCAGGGGTGGAGGGGCCAACGTCCTGACTTTC. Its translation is CASRFRGGGANVLTF.

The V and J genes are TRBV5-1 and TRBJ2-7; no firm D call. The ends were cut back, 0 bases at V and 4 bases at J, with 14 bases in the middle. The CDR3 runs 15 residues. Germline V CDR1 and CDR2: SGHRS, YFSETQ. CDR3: CASSLDAIDPYEQYF. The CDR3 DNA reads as TGCGCCAGCAGCTTGGACGCGATCGATCCATACGAGCAGTACTTC.

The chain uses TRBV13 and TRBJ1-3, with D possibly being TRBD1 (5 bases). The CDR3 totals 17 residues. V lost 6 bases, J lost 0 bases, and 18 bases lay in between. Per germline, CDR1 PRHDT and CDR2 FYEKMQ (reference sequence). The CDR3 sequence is CASSFARDAVSGNTIYF. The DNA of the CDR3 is TGTGCCAGCAGTTTTGCAAGGGACGCCGTCTCTGGAAACACCATATATTTT.

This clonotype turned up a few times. This CDR3 is CASRWDSSYEQYF. The CDR3 DNA is TGTGCCAGCAGATGGGACAGCTCCTACGAGCAGTACTTC. This chain links TRBV6-4 with TRBJ2-7; 7 bases match TRBD1. The CDR3 loop spans 13 amino acids. V shed 6 bases, J shed 0 bases, and the junction held 2 bases outside the gene matches. Germline V gives CDR1 MRHNA, CDR2 SNTAGT.

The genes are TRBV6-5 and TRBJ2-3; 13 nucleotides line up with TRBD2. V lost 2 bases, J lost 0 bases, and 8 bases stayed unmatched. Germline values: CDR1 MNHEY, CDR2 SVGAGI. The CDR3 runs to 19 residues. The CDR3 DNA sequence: TGTGCCAGCAGTTACCCGAGGACTAGCGGGGGATCTAGCACAGATACGCAGTATTTT. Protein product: CASSYPRTSGGSSTDTQYF.

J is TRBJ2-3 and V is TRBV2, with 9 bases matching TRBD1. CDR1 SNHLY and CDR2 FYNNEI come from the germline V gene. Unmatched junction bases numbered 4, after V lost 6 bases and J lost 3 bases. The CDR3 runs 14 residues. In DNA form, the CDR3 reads TGTGCCAGCAGCCGGGACAGGGTGACAGATACGCAGTATTTT. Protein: CASSRDRVTDTQYF. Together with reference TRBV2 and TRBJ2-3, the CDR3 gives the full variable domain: EPEVTQTPSHQVTQMGQEVILRCVPISNHLYFYWYRQILGQKVEFLVSFYNNEISEKSEIFDDQFSVERPDGSNFTLKIRSTKLEDSAMYFCASSRDRVTDTQYFGPGTRLTVL.

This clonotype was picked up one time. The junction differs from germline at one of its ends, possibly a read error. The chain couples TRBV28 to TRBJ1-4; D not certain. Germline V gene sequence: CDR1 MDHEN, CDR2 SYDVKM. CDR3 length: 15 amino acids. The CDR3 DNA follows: TGTGCCAGCACCGCCGGTCTCCCCGACGAGGAAAGACTGTTTTTT. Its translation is CASTAGLPDEERLFF.